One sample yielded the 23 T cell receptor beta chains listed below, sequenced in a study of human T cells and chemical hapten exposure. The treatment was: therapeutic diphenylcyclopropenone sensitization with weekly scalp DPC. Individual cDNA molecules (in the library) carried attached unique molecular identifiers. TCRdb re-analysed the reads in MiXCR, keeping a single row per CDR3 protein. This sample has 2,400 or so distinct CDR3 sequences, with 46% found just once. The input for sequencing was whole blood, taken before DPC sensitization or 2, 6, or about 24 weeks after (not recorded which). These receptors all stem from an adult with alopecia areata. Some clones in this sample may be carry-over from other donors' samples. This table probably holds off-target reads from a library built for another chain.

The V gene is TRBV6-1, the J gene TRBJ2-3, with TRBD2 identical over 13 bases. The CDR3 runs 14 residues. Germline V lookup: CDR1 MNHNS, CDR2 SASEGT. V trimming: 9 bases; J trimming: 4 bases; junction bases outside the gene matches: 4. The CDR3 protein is CASGGTSGADTQYF. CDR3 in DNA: TGTGCCAGTGGGGGGACTAGCGGGGCAGATACGCAGTATTTT.

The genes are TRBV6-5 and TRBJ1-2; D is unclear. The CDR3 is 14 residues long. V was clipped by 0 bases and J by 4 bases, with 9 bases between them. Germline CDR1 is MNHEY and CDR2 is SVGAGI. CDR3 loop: CASSYSQATYGYTF. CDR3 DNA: TGTGCCAGCAGTTACTCCCAGGCGACCTATGGCTACACCTTC.

CDR3 in amino acids: CSARENRGGTQETQYF. CDR3 bases: TGCAGTGCTAGAGAAAATCGCGGGGGGACCCAAGAGACCCAGTACTTC. The V call is TRBV20-1, the J call TRBJ2-5; 8 bases agree with TRBD2. V was clipped by 0 bases and J by 1 base; unmatched bases: 7. This CDR3 is built from 16 residues. Germline CDR1 DFQATT, CDR2 SNEGSKA (reference sequence).

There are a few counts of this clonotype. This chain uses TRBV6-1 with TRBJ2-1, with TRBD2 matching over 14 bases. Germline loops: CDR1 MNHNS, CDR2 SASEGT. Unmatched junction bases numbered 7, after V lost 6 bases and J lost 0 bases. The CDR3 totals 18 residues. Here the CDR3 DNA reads TGTGCCAGCAGCCGGACTAGCGGGAGGACAAGCTCCTACAATGAGCAGTTCTTC. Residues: CASSRTSGRTSSYNEQFF.

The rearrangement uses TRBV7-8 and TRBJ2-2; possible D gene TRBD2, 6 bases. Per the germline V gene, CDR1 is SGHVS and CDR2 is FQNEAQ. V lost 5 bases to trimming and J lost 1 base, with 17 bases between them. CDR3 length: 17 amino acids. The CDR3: CASSLYGGVGNTGELFF. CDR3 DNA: TGTGCCAGCAGCCTATACGGGGGAGTCGGGAACACCGGGGAGCTGTTTTTT.

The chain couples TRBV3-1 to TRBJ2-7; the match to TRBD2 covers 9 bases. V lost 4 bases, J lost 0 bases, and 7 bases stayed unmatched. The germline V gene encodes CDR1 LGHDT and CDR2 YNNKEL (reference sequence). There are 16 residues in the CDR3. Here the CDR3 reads CASSPTSGRSSYEQYF. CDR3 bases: TGTGCCAGCAGCCCAACTAGCGGGCGAAGCTCCTACGAGCAGTACTTC.

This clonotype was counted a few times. DNA of the CDR3: TGTGCCAGCAGCTTAGTAATCCGTGGGGAGCTGTTTTTT. This gives the protein CASSLVIRGELFF. This rearrangement joins TRBV7-2 to TRBJ2-2; D uncertain. The germline CDR1 and CDR2 sequences are SGHTA and FQGNSA. CDR3 length: 13 residues. With 1 base removed from V and 8 bases from J, the gap between germline ends came to 8 bases. Supplemented by reference TRBV7-2 and TRBJ2-2, the full variable domain reads GAGVSQSPSNKVTEKGKDVELRCDPISGHTALYWYRQSLGQGLEFLIYFQGNSAPDKSGLPSDRFSAERTGGSVSTLTIQRTQQEDSAVYLCASSLVIRGELFFGEGSRLTVL.

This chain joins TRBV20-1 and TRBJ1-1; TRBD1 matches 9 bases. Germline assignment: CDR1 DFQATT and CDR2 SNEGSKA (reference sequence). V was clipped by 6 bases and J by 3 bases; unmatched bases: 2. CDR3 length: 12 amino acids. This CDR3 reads CSARQGDTEAFF. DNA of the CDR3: TGCAGTGCGAGACAGGGGGACACTGAAGCTTTCTTT.

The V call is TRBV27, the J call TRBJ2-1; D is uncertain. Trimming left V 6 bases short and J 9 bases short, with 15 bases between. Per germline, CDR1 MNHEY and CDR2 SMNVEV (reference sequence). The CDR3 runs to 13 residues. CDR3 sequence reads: CASSISLAGEQFF. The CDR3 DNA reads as TGTGCCAGCAGCATCAGTTTAGCCGGTGAGCAGTTCTTC.

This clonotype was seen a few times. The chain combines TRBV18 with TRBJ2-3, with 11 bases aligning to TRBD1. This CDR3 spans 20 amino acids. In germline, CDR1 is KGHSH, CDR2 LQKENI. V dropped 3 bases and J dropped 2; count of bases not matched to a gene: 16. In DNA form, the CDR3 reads TGTGCCAGCTCACCGATCTGGACAGGGGGCGATGGGGCCCACACAGATACGCAGTATTTT. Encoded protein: CASSPIWTGGDGAHTDTQYF.

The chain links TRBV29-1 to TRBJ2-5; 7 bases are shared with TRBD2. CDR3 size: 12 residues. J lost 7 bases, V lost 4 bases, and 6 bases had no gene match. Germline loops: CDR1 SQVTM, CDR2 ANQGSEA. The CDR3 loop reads CSVARAGATQYF. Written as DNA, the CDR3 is TGCAGCGTTGCCCGGGCGGGAGCGACCCAGTACTTC.

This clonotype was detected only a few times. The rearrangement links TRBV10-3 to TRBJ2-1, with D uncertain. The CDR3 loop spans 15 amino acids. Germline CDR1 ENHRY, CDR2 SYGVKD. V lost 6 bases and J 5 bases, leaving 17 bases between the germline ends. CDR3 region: CAISPVMTYNNEQFF. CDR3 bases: TGTGCCATCAGCCCTGTAATGACTTACAACAATGAGCAGTTCTTC.

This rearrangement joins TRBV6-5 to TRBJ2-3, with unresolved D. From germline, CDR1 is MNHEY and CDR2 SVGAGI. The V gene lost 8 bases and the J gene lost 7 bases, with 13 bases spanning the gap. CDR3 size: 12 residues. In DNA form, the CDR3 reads TGTGCCAGCGGCTCATTGTCTTATACGCAGTATTTT. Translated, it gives CASGSLSYTQYF.

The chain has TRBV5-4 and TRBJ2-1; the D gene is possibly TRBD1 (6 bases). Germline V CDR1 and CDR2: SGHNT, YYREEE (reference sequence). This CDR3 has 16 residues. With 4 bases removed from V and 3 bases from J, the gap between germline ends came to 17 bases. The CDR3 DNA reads TGTGCCAGCAGCATGGGGGCTCCCCTAAGCTACAATGAGCAGTTCTTC. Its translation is CASSMGAPLSYNEQFF.

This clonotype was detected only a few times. CDR3 region: CASSSSKDTQYF. The CDR3 bases are TGTGCCAGCAGCTCCTCGAAAGATACGCAGTATTTT. The gene calls are TRBV11-2 and TRBJ2-3; no clear D gene. The CDR3 is made up of 12 amino acids. Germline V gives CDR1 SGHAT, CDR2 FQNNGV. V lost 4 bases and J 5 bases, leaving 7 bases between the germline ends.

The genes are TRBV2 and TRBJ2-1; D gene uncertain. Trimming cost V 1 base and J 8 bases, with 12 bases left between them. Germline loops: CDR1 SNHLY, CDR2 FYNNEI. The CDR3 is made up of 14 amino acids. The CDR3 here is CASSEEVTNHEQFF. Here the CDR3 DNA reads TGTGCCAGCAGTGAAGAAGTTACTAACCATGAGCAGTTCTTC.

This chain's CDR3 is CASTLGGANVLTF. CDR3 nucleotide sequence: TGTGCCAGCACCCTTGGTGGGGCCAACGTCCTGACTTTC. The chain employs TRBV7-2 and TRBJ2-6; D is unclear. This CDR3 spans 13 amino acids. V shed 7 bases and J shed 3 bases, with 7 bases lying between them. Germline CDR1 reads SGHTA; CDR2 reads FQGNSA.

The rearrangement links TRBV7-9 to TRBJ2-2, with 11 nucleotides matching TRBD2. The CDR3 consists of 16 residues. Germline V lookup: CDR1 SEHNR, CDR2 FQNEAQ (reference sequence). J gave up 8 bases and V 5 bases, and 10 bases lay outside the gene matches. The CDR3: CASSRIAGLAAGELFF. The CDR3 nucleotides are TGTGCCAGCAGCCGAATTGCGGGACTAGCGGCTGGGGAGCTGTTTTTT.

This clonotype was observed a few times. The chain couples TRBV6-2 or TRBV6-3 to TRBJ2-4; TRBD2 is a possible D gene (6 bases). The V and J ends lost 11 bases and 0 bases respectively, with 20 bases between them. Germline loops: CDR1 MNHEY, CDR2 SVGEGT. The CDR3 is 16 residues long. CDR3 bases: TGTGCCTCCGCGGGCGGAGGGACCTTAGCCAAAAACATTCAGTACTTC. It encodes CASAGGGTLAKNIQYF.

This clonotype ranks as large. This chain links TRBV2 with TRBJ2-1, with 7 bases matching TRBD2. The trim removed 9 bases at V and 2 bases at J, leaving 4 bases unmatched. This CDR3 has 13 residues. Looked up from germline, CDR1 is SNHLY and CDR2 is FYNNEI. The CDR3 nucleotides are TGTGCCAGGGGACTAACACCCTACAATGAGCAGTTCTTC. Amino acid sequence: CARGLTPYNEQFF. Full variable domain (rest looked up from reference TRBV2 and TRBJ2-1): EPEVTQTPSHQVTQMGQEVILRCVPISNHLYFYWYRQILGQKVEFLVSFYNNEISEKSEIFDDQFSVERPDGSNFTLKIRSTKLEDSAMYFCARGLTPYNEQFFGPGTRLTVL.

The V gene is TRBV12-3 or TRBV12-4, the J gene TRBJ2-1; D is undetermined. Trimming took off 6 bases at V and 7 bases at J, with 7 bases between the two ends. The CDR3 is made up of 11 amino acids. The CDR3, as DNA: TGTGCCAGCAGACGACGGAATGAGCAGTTCTTC. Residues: CASRRRNEQFF.

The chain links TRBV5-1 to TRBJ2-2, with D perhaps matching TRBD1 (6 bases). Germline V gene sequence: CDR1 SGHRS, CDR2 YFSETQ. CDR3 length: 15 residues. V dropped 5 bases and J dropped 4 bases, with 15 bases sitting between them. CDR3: CASRGAALGTGELFF. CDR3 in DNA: TGCGCCAGCAGGGGGGCAGCCCTCGGCACCGGGGAGCTGTTTTTT.

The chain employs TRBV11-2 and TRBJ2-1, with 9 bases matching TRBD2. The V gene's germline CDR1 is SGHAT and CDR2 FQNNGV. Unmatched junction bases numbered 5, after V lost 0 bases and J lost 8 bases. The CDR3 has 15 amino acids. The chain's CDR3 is CASSLETRTSDEQFF. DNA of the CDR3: TGTGCCAGCAGCTTAGAGACGCGGACTAGCGATGAGCAGTTCTTC.